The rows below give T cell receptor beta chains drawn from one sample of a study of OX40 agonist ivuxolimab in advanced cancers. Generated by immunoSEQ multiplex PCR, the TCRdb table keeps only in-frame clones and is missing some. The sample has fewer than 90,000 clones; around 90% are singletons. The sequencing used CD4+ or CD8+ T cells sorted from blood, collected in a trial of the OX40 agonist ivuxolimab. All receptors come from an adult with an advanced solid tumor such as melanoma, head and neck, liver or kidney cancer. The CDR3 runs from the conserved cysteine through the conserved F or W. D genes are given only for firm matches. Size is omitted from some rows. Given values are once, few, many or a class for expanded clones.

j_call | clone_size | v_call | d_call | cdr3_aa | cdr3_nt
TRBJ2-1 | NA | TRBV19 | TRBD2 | CASTASGRSYNEQFF | TGTGCCAGTACCGCTAGCGGGAGGTCCTACAATGAGCAGTTCTTC
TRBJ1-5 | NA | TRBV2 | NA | CASREDISNQPQHF | TGTGCCAGCCGTGAAGACATTAGCAATCAGCCCCAGCATTTT
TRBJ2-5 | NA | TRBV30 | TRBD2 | CAWSEGLAGQETQYF | TGTGCCTGGAGTGAAGGACTAGCGGGGCAAGAGACCCAGTACTTC
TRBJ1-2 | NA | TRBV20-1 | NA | CSASFNGYTF | TGCAGTGCTAGTTTTAACGGCTACACCTTC
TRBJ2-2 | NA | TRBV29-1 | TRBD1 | CSGGDRGGTGELFF | TGCAGCGGCGGCGACAGGGGAGGAACCGGGGAGCTGTTTTTT
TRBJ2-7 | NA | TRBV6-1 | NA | CASTWEALPGEQYF | TGTGCCAGCACATGGGAGGCCCTCCCCGGGGAGCAGTACTTC
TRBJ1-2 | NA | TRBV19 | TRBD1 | CATGDRGHYGYTF | TGTGCCACTGGGGACAGGGGTCATTATGGCTACACCTTC
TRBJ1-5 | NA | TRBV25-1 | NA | CASRETGVNQPQHF | TGTGCCAGCAGGGAGACAGGCGTCAATCAGCCCCAGCATTTT
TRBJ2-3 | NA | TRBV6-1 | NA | CASNLGASTDTQYF | TGTGCCAGCAATCTGGGCGCGAGCACAGATACGCAGTATTTT
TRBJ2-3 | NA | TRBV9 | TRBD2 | CASSVARTSASTDTQYF | TGTGCCAGCAGCGTAGCGAGGACTAGCGCTAGCACAGATACGCAGTATTTT
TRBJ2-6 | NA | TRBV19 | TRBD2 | CASSITGLAGATGANVLTF | TGTGCCAGTAGTATAACGGGACTAGCGGGAGCAACTGGGGCCAACGTCCTGACTTTC
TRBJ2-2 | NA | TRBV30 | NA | CAWSVWGSGELFF | TGTGCCTGGAGTGTATGGGGGTCCGGGGAGCTGTTTTTT
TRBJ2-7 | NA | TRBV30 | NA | CAWSKLHGLEQYF | TGTGCCTGGAGTAAACTTCACGGTCTCGAGCAGTACTTC
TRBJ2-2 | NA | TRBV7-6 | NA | CASSLATGNTGELFF | TGTGCCAGCAGCTTAGCGACAGGGAACACCGGGGAGCTGTTTTTT
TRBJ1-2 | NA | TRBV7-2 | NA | CASSLVAVSVNGYTF | TGTGCCAGCAGCTTAGTTGCGGTATCGGTGAATGGCTACACCTTC
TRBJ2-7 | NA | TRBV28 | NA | CASSLGGPYEQYF | TGTGCCAGCAGTTTGGGCGGCCCCTACGAGCAGTACTTC
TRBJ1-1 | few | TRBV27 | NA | CASSPLTRTEAFF | TGTGCCAGCAGTCCGTTGACAAGGACGGAGGCTTTCTTT
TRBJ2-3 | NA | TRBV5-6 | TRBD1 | CASSLGTGVGTQYF | TGTGCCAGCAGCTTGGGGACAGGGGTGGGTACGCAGTATTTT
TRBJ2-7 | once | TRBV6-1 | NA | CASVKPGPPYEQYF | TGTGCCAGCGTCAAGCCAGGTCCCCCCTACGAGCAGTACTTC
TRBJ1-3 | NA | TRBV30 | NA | CAASGAKTFGNTIYF | TGTGCCGCCTCGGGAGCCAAAACGTTCGGAAACACCATATATTTT
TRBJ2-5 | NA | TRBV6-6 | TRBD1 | CASSRQGPQETQYF | TGTGCCAGCAGTCGACAGGGACCTCAAGAGACCCAGTACTTC
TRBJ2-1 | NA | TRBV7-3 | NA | CASSLRPVGDNEQFF | TGTGCCAGCAGCTTAAGACCGGTCGGGGACAATGAGCAGTTCTTC
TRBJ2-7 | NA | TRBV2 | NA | CASRPAGANEQYF | TGTGCCAGCAGGCCCGCGGGGGCAAACGAGCAGTACTTC
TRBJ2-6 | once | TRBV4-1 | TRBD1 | CASSQGQGHSGANVLTF | TGCGCCAGCAGCCAAGGACAGGGGCACTCTGGGGCCAACGTCCTGACTTTC
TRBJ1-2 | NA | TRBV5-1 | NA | CASSLQVEFSGYTF | TGCGCCAGCAGCTTGCAGGTAGAATTCTCTGGCTACACCTTC
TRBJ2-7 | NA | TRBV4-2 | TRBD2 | CASSQYAGTSGNSYEQYF | TGTGCCAGCAGCCAATATGCAGGGACTAGCGGTAACTCCTACGAGCAGTACTTC
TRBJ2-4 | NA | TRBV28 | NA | CASKFYGAKNIQYF | TGTGCCAGCAAATTCTACGGCGCCAAAAACATTCAGTACTTC
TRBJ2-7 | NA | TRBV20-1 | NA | CSARDLYEQYF | TGCAGTGCTAGAGACCTCTACGAGCAGTACTTC
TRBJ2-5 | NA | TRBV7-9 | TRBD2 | CASSWAGVEETQYF | TGTGCCAGCAGCTGGGCGGGGGTGGAGGAGACCCAGTACTTC
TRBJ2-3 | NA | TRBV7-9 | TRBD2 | CASSLFRTSGSDTQYF | TGTGCCAGCAGCTTATTTAGGACTAGCGGGAGCGATACGCAGTATTTT